What follows is one T cell receptor (beta chain) and its context. This sample stems from a study of cytomegalovirus exposure and HLA in healthy donors. The overall study: As released early, the data held 70 million to 95 million unique TCRs from HLA-typed donors.

The PCR employed 60 Vbeta primers together with 13 Jbeta primers. Some clones are missing from TCRdb's copy, which holds only in-frame ones; the method was immunoSEQ multiplex PCR. This repertoire shows approximately 180,000 clones, about 88% found once; its top ten account for more than 0.2%. V lost 1 base to trimming and J lost 2 bases, with 8 bases between them. The CDR3 loop spans 14 amino acids. CDR1 and CDR2 from the germline V gene are SGHVS and FNYEAQ. The clonotype comes from a girl less than two years old in good health and CMV-seronegative. The chain joins TRBV7-6 to TRBJ1-1, with D hard to call. Sequencing used PBMCs. In DNA, the CDR3 is TGTGCCAGCAGCTTAGTCGGCGGCAACACTGAAGCTTTCTTT. It is translated as CASSLVGGNTEAFF.